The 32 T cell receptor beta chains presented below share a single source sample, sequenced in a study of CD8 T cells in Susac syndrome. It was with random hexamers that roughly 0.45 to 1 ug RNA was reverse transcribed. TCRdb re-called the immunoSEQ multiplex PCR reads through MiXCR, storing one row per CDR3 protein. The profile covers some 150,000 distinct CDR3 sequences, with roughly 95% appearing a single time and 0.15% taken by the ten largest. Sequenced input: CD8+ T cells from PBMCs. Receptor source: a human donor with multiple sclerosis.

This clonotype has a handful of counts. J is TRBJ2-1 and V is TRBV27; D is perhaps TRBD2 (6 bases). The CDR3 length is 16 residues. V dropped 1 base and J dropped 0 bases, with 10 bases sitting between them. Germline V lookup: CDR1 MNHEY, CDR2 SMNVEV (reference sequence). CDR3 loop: CASSLWAGSSYNEQFF. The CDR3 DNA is TGTGCCAGCAGTTTATGGGCGGGGAGCTCCTACAATGAGCAGTTCTTC.

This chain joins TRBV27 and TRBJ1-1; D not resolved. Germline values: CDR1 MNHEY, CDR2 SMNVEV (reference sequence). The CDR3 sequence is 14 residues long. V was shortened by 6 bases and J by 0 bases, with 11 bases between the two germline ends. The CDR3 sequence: CASRRYGLNTEAFF. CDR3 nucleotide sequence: TGTGCCAGCAGAAGGTACGGGTTGAACACTGAAGCTTTCTTT.

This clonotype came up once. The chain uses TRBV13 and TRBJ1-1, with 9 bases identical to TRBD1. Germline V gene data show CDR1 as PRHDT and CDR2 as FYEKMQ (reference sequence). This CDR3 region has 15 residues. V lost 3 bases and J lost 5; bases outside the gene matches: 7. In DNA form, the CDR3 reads TGTGCCAGCAGCTTGGGTTGGGGACAGGGTACTGAAGCTTTCTTT. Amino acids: CASSLGWGQGTEAFF.

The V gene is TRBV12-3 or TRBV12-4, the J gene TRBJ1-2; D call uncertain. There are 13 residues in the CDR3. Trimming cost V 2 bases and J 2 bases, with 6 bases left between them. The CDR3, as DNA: TGTGCCAGCAGTTTAACACTGAACTATGGCTACACCTTC. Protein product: CASSLTLNYGYTF.

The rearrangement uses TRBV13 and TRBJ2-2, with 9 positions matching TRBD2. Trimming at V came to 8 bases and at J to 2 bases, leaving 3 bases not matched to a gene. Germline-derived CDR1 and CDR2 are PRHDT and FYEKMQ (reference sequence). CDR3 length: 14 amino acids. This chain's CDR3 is CASRLADNTGELFF. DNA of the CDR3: TGTGCCAGCCGACTAGCGGACAACACCGGGGAGCTGTTTTTT. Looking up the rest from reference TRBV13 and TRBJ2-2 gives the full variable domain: AAGVIQSPRHLIKEKRETATLKCYPIPRHDTVYWYQQGPGQDPQFLISFYEKMQSDKGSIPDRFSAQQFSDYHSELNMSSLELGDSALYFCASRLADNTGELFFGEGSRLTVL.

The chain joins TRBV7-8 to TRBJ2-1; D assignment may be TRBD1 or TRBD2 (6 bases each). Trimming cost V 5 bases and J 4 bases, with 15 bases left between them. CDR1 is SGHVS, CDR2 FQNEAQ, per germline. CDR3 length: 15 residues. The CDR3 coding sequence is TGTGCCAGCAGCCGGCGGGACACAACATACAATGAGCAGTTCTTC. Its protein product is CASSRRDTTYNEQFF.

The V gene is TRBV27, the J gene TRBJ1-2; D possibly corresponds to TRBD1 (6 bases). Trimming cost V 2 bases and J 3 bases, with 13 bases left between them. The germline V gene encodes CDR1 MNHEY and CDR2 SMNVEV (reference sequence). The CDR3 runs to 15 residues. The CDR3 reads CASSLAGRGDYGYTF. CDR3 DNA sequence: TGTGCCAGCAGTTTAGCGGGCAGGGGTGACTATGGCTACACCTTC.

The CDR3 loop is CSAIGGNTEAFF. The CDR3 nucleotides are TGCAGCGCCATTGGGGGGAACACTGAAGCTTTCTTT. This chain uses TRBV29-1 with TRBJ1-1; D may be TRBD1 (5 bases). V lost 7 bases and J lost 1, with 10 bases in between. CDR3 length: 12 residues. Germline lookup yields CDR1 SQVTM and CDR2 ANQGSEA.

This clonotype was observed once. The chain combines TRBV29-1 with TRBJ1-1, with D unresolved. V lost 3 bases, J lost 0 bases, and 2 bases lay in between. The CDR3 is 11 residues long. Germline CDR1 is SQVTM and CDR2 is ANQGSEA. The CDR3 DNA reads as TGCAGCGTTGACATGAACACTGAAGCTTTCTTT. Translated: CSVDMNTEAFF.

The CDR3 here is CASSQELANSEQFF. The CDR3 DNA is TGCGCCAGCAGCCAAGAACTCGCAAACAGTGAGCAGTTCTTC. This chain uses TRBV4-1 with TRBJ2-1; D not certain. Germline values: CDR1 MGHRA, CDR2 YSYEKL. The CDR3 has 14 residues. V was trimmed by 0 bases and J by 9 bases, leaving 12 bases between them.

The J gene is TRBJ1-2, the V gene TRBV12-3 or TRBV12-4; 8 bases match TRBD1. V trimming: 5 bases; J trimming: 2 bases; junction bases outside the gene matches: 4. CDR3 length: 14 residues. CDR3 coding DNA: TGTGCCAGCAGTGGGGGACAGGCCAACTATGGCTACACCTTC. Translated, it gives CASSGGQANYGYTF.

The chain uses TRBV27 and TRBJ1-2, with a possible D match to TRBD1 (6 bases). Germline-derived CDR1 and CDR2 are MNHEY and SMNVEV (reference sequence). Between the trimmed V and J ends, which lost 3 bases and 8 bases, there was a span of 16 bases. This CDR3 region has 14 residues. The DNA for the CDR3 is TGTGCCAGCAGTTTTTCCAGGGGCTTTCTCGGCTACACCTTC. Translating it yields CASSFSRGFLGYTF.

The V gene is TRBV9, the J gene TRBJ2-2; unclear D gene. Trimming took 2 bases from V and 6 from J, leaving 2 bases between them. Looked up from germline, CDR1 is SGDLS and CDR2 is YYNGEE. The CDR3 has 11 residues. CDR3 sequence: CASSVSGELFF. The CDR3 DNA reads TGTGCCAGCAGCGTGTCCGGGGAGCTGTTTTTT.

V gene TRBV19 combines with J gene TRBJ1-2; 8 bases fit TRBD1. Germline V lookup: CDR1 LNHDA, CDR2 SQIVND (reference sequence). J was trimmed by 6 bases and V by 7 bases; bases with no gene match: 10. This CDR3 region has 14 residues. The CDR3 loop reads CASNSAGGSDGYTF. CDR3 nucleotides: TGTGCCAGTAACTCGGCAGGGGGCAGTGATGGCTACACCTTC.

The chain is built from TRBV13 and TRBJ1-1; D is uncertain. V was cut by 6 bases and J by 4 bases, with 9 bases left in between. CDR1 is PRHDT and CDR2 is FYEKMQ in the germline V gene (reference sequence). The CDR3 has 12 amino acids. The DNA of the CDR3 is TGTGCCAGCAGACTGTTTGGCACTGAAGCTTTCTTT. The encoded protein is CASRLFGTEAFF.

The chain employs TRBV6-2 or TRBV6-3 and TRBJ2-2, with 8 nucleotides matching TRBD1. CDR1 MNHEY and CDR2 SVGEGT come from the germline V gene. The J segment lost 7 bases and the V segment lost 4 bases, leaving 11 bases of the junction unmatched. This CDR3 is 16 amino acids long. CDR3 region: CASSSPDRVGIGELFF. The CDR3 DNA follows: TGTGCCAGCAGTTCCCCGGACAGGGTTGGCATCGGGGAGCTGTTTTTT.

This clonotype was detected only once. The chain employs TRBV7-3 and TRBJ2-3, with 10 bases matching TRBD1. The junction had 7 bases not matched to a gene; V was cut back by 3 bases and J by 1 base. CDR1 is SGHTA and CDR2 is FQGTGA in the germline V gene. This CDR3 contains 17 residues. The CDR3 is CASSFGVGTGGTDTQYF. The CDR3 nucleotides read TGTGCCAGCAGCTTTGGGGTGGGGACAGGGGGCACAGATACGCAGTATTTT.

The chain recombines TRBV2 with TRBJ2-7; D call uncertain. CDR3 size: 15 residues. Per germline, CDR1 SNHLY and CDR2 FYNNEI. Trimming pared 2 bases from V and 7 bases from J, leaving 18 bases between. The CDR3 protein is CASSETASSYVEQYV. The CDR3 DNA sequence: TGTGCCAGCAGTGAAACGGCCTCTTCCTACGTGGAGCAGTACGTC.

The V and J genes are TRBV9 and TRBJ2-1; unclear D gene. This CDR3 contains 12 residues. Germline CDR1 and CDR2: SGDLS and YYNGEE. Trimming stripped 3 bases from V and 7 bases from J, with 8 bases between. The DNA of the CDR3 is TGTGCCAGCAGCGAGCTGGGGAATGAGCAGTTCTTC. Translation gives CASSELGNEQFF.

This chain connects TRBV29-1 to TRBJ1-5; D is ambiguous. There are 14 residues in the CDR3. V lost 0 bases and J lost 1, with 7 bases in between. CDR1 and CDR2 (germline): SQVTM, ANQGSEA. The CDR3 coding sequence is TGCAGCGTTGAAGATCGAGGAAGCAATCAGCCCCAGCATTTT. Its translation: CSVEDRGSNQPQHF.

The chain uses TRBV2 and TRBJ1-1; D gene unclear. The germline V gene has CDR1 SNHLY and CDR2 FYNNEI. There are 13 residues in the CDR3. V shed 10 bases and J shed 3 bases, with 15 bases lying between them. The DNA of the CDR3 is TGTGCCACTCAATTATCCCCATACACTGAAGCTTTCTTT. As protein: CATQLSPYTEAFF.

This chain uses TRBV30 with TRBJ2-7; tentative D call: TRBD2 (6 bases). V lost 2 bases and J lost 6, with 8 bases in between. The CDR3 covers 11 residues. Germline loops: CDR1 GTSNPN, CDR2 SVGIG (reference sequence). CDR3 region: CAWSWGVEQYF. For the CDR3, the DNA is TGTGCCTGGAGTTGGGGGGTCGAGCAGTACTTC.

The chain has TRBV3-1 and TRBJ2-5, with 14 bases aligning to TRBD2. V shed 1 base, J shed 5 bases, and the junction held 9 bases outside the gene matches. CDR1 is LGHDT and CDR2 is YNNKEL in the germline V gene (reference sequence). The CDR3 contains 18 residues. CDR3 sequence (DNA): TGTGCCAGCAGCCAAGTACGAGGACTAGCGGGGGGCGGGGAGACCCAGTACTTC. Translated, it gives CASSQVRGLAGGGETQYF.

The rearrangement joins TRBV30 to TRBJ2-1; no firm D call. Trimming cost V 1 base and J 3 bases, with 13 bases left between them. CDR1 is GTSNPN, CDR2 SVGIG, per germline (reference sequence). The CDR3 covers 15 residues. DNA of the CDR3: TGTGCCTGGAGTGATACCGACCCTTTCTACAATGAGCAGTTCTTC. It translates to CAWSDTDPFYNEQFF. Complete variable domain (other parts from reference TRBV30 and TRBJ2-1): SQTIHQWPATLVQPVGSPLSLECTVEGTSNPNLYWYRQAAGRGLQLLFYSVGIGQISSEVPQNLSASRPQDRQFILSSKKLLLSDSGFYLCAWSDTDPFYNEQFFGPGTRLTVL.

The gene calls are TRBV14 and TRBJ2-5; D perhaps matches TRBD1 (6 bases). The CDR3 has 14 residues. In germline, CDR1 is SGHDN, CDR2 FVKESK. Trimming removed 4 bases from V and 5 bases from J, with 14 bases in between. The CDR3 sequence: CASSRIGQGETQYF. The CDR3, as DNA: TGTGCCAGCAGCCGCATCGGGCAGGGGGAGACCCAGTACTTC.

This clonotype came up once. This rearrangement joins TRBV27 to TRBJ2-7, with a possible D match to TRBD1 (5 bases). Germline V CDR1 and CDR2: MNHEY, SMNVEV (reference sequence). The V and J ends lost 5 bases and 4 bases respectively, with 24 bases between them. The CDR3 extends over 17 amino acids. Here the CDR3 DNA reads TGTGCCAGCAGTCTCCTCTCCAGGGCTCCGGGTCGATACGAGCAGTACGTC. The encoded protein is CASSLLSRAPGRYEQYV.

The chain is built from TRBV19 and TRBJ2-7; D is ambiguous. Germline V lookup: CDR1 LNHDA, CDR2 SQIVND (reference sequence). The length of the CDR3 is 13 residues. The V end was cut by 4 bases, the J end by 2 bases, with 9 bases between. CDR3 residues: CASSNAATYEQYF. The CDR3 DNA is TGTGCCAGTAGTAATGCAGCTACCTACGAGCAGTACTTC.

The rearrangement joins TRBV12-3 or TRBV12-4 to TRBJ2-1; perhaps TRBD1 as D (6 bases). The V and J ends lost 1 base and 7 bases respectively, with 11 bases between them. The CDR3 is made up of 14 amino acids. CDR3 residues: CASSLGGGRNEQFF. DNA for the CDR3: TGTGCCAGCAGTTTAGGTGGGGGCCGAAATGAGCAGTTCTTC.

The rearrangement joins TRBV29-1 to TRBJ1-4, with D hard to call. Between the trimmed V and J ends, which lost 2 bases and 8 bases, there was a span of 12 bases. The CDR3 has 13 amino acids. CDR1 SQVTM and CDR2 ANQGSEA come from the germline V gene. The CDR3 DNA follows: TGCAGCGTTGAAACCGACGGTGAAGAAAAACTGTTTTTT. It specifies CSVETDGEEKLFF. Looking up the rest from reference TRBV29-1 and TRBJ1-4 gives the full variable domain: SAVISQKPSRDICQRGTSLTIQCQVDSQVTMMFWYRQQPGQSLTLIATANQGSEATYESGFVIDKFPISRPNLTFSTLTVSNMSPEDSSIYLCSVETDGEEKLFFGSGTQLSVL.

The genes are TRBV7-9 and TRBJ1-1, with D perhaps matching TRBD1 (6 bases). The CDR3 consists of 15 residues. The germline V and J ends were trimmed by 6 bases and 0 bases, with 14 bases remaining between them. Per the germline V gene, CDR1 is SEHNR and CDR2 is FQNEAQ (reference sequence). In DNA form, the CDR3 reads TGTGCCAGCAGTTCAATACAGGGAATGAACACTGAAGCTTTCTTT. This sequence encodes CASSSIQGMNTEAFF.

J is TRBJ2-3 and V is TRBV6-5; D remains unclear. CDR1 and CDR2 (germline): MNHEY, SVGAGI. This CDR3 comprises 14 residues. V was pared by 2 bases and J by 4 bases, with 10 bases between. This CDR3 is CASSYDDLSDTQYF. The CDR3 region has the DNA TGTGCCAGCAGTTACGACGACCTATCAGATACGCAGTATTTT.

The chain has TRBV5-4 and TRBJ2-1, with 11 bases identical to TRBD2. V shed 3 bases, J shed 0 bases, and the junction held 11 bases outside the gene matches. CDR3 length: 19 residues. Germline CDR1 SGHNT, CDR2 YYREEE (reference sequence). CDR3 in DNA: TGTGCCAGCAGCTCCCGAGTTAGCGGGGGGGAGAGCTCCTACAATGAGCAGTTCTTC. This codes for CASSSRVSGGESSYNEQFF.